This T cell receptor (beta chain) was documented in a study of CD8 T cells in Susac syndrome (dated by TCRdb to about 2019). Regarding the complete study: The study used repertoire sequencing to test whether antigen drove CD8+ T cell activation and differentiation in Susac syndrome.

The germline V end is reduced by 0 bases and the J end by 1 base; junction bases left unmatched: 2. CDR1 and CDR2 are read off the germline V gene as MNHEY and SVGAGI. Reading from cysteine to phenylalanine, the CDR3 counts 15 amino acids. Left in the record is the CDR3 DNA by itself, 45 bases read in frame from the first base. Results the study describes overall, beyond this receptor: The TCR sequencing and HLA analysis was acknowledged to have included a relatively small number of individuals.

In regard to this clonotype: Its antigen is not yet known. Base qualities were left out, and no much larger clone turns up one base away.

RNA was extracted with the RNeasy kit and roughly 0.5 to 1 ug was reverse transcribed using random hexamers. The immunoSEQ multiplex PCR assay, covering 54 Vbeta and 13 Jbeta segments, was used to amplify TCR beta CDR3 regions. To correct PCR amplification bias, a synthetic template baseline was used for both primer optimization and computational correction. The authors' analysis ran thus. Reads were annotated to V, D and J genes per IMGT and analyzed with immunoSEQ Analyzer, keeping only productive sequences. Clonality was calculated as one minus the Shannon entropy normalized by log2 of the number of productive unique sequences. For each patient and control, public and private clones were evaluated within the 100 most prevalent clones. Susac-specific clones were defined as absent from healthy and MS cohorts, over a thousand published viral clones and other ImmuneACCESS disease sequences. TCRdb trimmed public reads at Q25 via fastp, called clones via MiXCR and kept in-frame beta chains. Rows with one shared CDR3 protein collapse into an entry with the most common genes and DNA. The V and J calls come from TCRdb's annotation, not from the publication. Present in this sample are approximately 170,000 distinct CDR3 sequences, roughly 94% of which were seen just once. Roughly 0.08% of the sample lies in the top ten.

Peripheral blood CD8+ and CD4+ T cells from healthy donors, Susac syndrome patients and multiple sclerosis patients were profiled by high-throughput TCR beta sequencing. Healthy donors were age- and sex-matched controls. Bulk CD8+ and CD4+ T cells were purified by magnetic negative isolation, whereas CD8+ TEMRA cells were enriched by FACS. Blood was drawn into EDTA tubes, processed within 24 hours, and PBMCs were isolated by density gradient centrifugation. PBMCs intended for TCR sequencing were cryopreserved in liquid nitrogen and were subsequently thawed in a 37 degrees C water bath. The sorted or isolated CD4+, CD8+ and CD8+ TEMRA cells reached a purity of at least 90%.

The sequencing input was CD4+ T cells from PBMCs. Recombination joined TRBV6-5 with TRBJ1-1; 7 central bases correspond to TRBD1. This TCR came from a human donor in good health. In nucleotide form, the sequence is TGTGCCAGCAGTTACTCCAACAGGGGGAACACTGAAGCTTTCTTT. It codes for CASSYSNRGNTEAFF.